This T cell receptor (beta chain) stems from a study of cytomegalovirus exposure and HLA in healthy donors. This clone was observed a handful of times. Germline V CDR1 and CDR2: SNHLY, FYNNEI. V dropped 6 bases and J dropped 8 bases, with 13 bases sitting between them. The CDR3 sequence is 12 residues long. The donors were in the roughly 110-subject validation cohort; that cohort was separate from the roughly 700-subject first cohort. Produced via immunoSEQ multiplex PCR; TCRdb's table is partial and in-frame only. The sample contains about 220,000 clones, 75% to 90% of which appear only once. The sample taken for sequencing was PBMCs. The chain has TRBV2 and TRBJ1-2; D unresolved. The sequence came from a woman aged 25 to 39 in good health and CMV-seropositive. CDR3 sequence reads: CASRPQEGGYTF. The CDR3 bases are TGTGCCAGCAGGCCTCAGGAAGGGGGCTACACCTTC. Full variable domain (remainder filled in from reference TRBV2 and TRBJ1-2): EPEVTQTPSHQVTQMGQEVILRCVPISNHLYFYWYRQILGQKVEFLVSFYNNEISEKSEIFDDQFSVERPDGSNFTLKIRSTKLEDSAMYFCASRPQEGGYTFGSGTRLTVV.